This TCR beta chain was identified during a study of read filtering for tumor transcriptome and immune sequencing (TCRdb year 2020). Broadly, across the study: Of the patients in the cohort, some 17 were male and approximately 15 were female, and their mean age was approximately 66 years, with a range of about 47 to 85. By revised international staging, 8 patients were R-ISS I, under 20 were R-ISS II and 6 or 7 were R-ISS III. After DNase treatment, whole-transcriptome libraries were prepared with the TruSeq RNA Access Library Prep Kit. Per sample, about 3.5 to 11 million TCR-region mapped reads were obtained with IR-seq, compared with only about 85 to 1273 with RNA-seq. TCR repertoires obtained by targeted immune repertoire sequencing and by bulk whole-transcriptome sequencing performed on the same bone marrow samples were compared. One of the main goals was to work out a read-filtering strategy for immune repertoire data, in particular whether clonotypes backed by only a single read should be removed. The paper's findings and limits, for the study overall: Compared with RNA-seq, IR-seq captured clonotypes at much higher depth and more reliably, and a smaller IR-seq throughput was enough to identify most shared clonotypes. Single-read clonotypes made up 80% to 90% of clonotypes but only approximately 3.5% of total reads in IR-seq, compared with approximately 70% of clonotypes and around 41% of reads in RNA-seq. Removing single-read clonotypes increased the correlation between IR-seq and RNA-seq shared clonotype proportions. The sorted CD138-negative fraction was a mixed bone marrow immune population, not purified T cells.

Every patient had bone marrow sampled at the time of active disease. Ficoll-Hypaque density gradient centrifugation was used to isolate the bone marrow mononuclear cells. Myeloma plasma cells were removed and CD138-negative cells were obtained by negative selection following labeling with CD138 magnetic microbeads on a MACS separator. Flow cytometry with CD138 antibodies on an Attune NxT was used to check how pure the isolated cells were. TRIzol reagent was used to extract total RNA, which was then quantified with a NanoDrop spectrophotometer. For each patient, the CD138-negative bone marrow sample underwent paired RNA-seq and IR-seq. Compared with germline, V lacks 5 bases and J lacks 2 bases; bases without a gene match: 8. Looking up the germline V gene (reference sequence) yields CDR1 DFQATT and CDR2 SNEGSKA. From the cysteine up to the phenylalanine, the CDR3 has a length of 15 residues. CDR3 DNA is the only sequence kept; it has 45 bases, read in frame from the first base.

TCR libraries were constructed from roughly 360 ng RNA using the Immunoverse kit, and molecular barcoded adaptors covering alpha/delta and beta/gamma chains were employed. TCR library preparation was performed with the same RNA that was used for transcriptome sequencing. TCR libraries were sequenced on an Illumina HiSeq 4000 with 2 x 150 cycles. Per the source publication's procedure: Using MiXCR, which included quality filtering and error correction, TCR reads were aligned to human V, D, J and C references and then assembled into CDR3 clonotypes. Clonotype counts and gene usage diversity were analyzed with the tcR package in R. For inspection of raw mapping reads, RNA-seq reads were mapped by STAR aligner version 2.5.3a onto GRCh37 of the human genome. To test the effect of sequencing depth on detected clonotypes, IR-seq fastq files were randomly downsampled using Seqtk 1.3. TCRdb reprocessed the public reads (quality trimming at Q25 with fastp, clone calling with MiXCR) and kept in-frame beta chains. Rows are unified per CDR3 protein, each entry keeping the most common DNA and genes. The V and J calls reflect TCRdb's pipeline rather than the authors' work. The sample table shows about 40,000 distinct CDR3 sequences, and 12% are seen once. The ten largest clones add up to around 32% of the sample.

This clonotype was observed many times. Its antigen is still unknown. Per-base quality was not reported, and no clone a single base away is much larger than it. This TCR came from a donor aged 40 or older with multiple myeloma. Sequenced input: a population of CD138-negative cells sorted from bone marrow. The cell subset or site label of this sample denotes: bone marrow mononuclear cells depleted of CD138+ plasma/myeloma cells by negative magnetic selection. The chain employs TRBV20-1 and TRBJ2-7; TRBD2 lines up with 11 middle nucleotides. CDR3 protein: CSASYGTSGTYEQYF. In nucleotide form, the sequence is TGCAGTGCTTCTTACGGGACTAGCGGAACCTACGAGCAGTACTTC.